Listed below are T cell receptor beta chains from one sample, sequenced in a study of CD8 T cells in Susac syndrome. Each CDR3 protein is one row after TCRdb ran MiXCR on the immunoSEQ multiplex PCR reads. The table has 90,000 to 150,000 distinct CDR3 sequences, just under 95% seen once; the top ten hold about 0.11%. The sample was CD8+ T cells from PBMCs. These receptors came from a human donor in good health. The CDR3 runs from the conserved cysteine through the conserved F or W. Each record gives: D gene, clone size, V gene, J gene, CDR3 DNA, CDR3 protein. A D gene is named only where the DNA matches it firmly. Expanded clones get a size class; other rows say once, few or many, or leave the size out.

-	-	TRBV20-1	TRBJ2-1	TGCAGTGCCCATCGGACAGCCGACAATGAGCAGTTCTTC	CSAHRTADNEQFF
TRBD2	-	TRBV12-3/TRBV12-4	TRBJ2-2	TGTGCCAGCAGCCGCACTAGCGGGTACACCGGGGAGCTGTTTTTT	CASSRTSGYTGELFF
-	-	TRBV7-2	TRBJ2-5	TGTGCCAGCAGCTTAGACAGAGGGAGAGAGACCCAGTACTTC	CASSLDRGRETQYF
-	-	TRBV7-2	TRBJ2-3	TGTGCCAGCAGCTTAGTTCTTAGGGCAGGGGGCACAGATACGCAGTATTTT	CASSLVLRAGGTDTQYF
TRBD2	-	TRBV6-2/TRBV6-3	TRBJ2-7	TGTGCCAGCAGTCGAAGCGGGGGGTATCCCGAGCAGTACTTC	CASSRSGGYPEQYF
-	-	TRBV18	TRBJ1-1	TGTGCCAGCTCACCTTTACAGGTAATTGGCGCTGAAGCTTTCTTT	CASSPLQVIGAEAFF
-	-	TRBV20-1	TRBJ2-3	TGCAGTGCTAGTCCATTAGCGGTTAGCACAGATACGCAGTATTTT	CSASPLAVSTDTQYF
-	-	TRBV4-1	TRBJ2-3	TGCGCCAGCAGCCATTCCCCGGGGGAGACAGATACGCAGTATTTT	CASSHSPGETDTQYF
-	-	TRBV29-1	TRBJ2-7	TGCAGCGCCCGTGGTCGGATTGAAGGATACGAGCAGTACTTC	CSARGRIEGYEQYF
-	-	TRBV14	TRBJ1-5	TGTGCCAGCAGCCAAATGAACACCAATCAGCCCCAGCATTTT	CASSQMNTNQPQHF
TRBD1	-	TRBV4-3	TRBJ1-5	TGCGCCAGCAGCCAGTGGGGGACAGCGGATCAGCCCCAGCATTTT	CASSQWGTADQPQHF
-	-	TRBV27	TRBJ1-5	TGTGCCAGCAGTGGGGGCCCCAATCAGCCCCAGCATTTT	CASSGGPNQPQHF
TRBD1	-	TRBV25-1	TRBJ2-7	TGTGCCAGCAGTCGCAGGACAGGGGAGTCCTACGAGCAGTACTTC	CASSRRTGESYEQYF
-	-	TRBV6-2/TRBV6-3	TRBJ1-6	TGTGCCAGCAGTTACTCGGGAGAGGGAAGACCCCTCCACTTT	CASSYSGEGRPLHF
-	-	TRBV2	TRBJ1-2	TGTGCCAGCAGTGTGGGCAGGGAATATGGCTACACCTTC	CASSVGREYGYTF
-	-	TRBV5-1	TRBJ1-1	TGCGCCAGCAGCCTCCGGACCCTAGGGGTAGCTGAAGCTTTCTTT	CASSLRTLGVAEAFF
TRBD1	-	TRBV6-1	TRBJ1-2	TGTGCCAGCAGTGCCGACAGGGGCGGCTACACCTTC	CASSADRGGYTF
-	-	TRBV2	TRBJ2-5	TGTGCCAGCAGTGAAGCTGGGAAGCGGAGGAAAGAGACCCAGTACTTC	CASSEAGKRRKETQYF
-	-	TRBV6-2/TRBV6-3	TRBJ2-1	TGTGCCAGCACCCCCCCAGTAGGTGAGCAGTTCTTC	CASTPPVGEQFF
-	-	TRBV19	TRBJ1-5	TGTGCCAGTAGCCCCGGGACGGCTCGCAATCAGCCCCAGCATTTT	CASSPGTARNQPQHF
TRBD1	-	TRBV7-9	TRBJ1-5	TGTGCCAGCAGCCTCAGAGGGGACAGGAATCAGCCCCAGCATTTT	CASSLRGDRNQPQHF
TRBD1	-	TRBV7-2	TRBJ1-5	TGTGCCAGCAGCCCGGAGGGACAGGGTAGCAATCAGCCCCAGCATTTT	CASSPEGQGSNQPQHF
-	-	TRBV12-3/TRBV12-4	TRBJ2-7	TGTGCCAGCAGCACCACGTCGGGGAATTTAGAACAGTACTTC	CASSTTSGNLEQYF
TRBD1	-	TRBV9	TRBJ1-1	TGTGCCAGCAGCCTGACAGGGGGCTCCCCAGAAGCTTTCTTT	CASSLTGGSPEAFF
-	once	TRBV20-1	TRBJ2-1	TGCAGTGCTAAACTAGTGGCCGCAGGGACGGTTGAGCAGTTCTTC	CSAKLVAAGTVEQFF
TRBD1	once	TRBV25-1	TRBJ1-5	TGTGCCAGCAGTGCCCTTGGGGAGGGGGCTTCGGAGCCCCAGCATTTT	CASSALGEGASEPQHF
TRBD1	-	TRBV7-6	TRBJ1-1	TGTGCCAGCAGCTTAGGAACAGGGGGGAACACTGAAGCTTTCTTT	CASSLGTGGNTEAFF
-	-	TRBV7-9	TRBJ1-1	TGTGCCAGCAGTTCCGCCAGCACTGAAGCTTTCTTT	CASSSASTEAFF
TRBD2	-	TRBV19	TRBJ2-1	TGTGCCAGTAGTATTTATGGGACTAGCAACAATGAGCAGTTCTTC	CASSIYGTSNNEQFF
-	-	TRBV6-2/TRBV6-3	TRBJ2-1	TGTGCCGGACAGGCAGCGGGCTCCTACAATGAGCAGTTCTTC	CAGQAAGSYNEQFF
TRBD2	-	TRBV4-3	TRBJ2-1	TGCGCCAGCAGCCAAGATAACGGACTAGCGGGGACCAATGAGCAGTTCTTC	CASSQDNGLAGTNEQFF
-	-	TRBV20-1	TRBJ2-5	TGCAGTGCTAGAGCCAGCAGAACAATCCAAGAGACCCAGTACTTC	CSARASRTIQETQYF
-	-	TRBV12-3/TRBV12-4	TRBJ1-5	TGTGCCAGCAGTCATGACAGGACTAATCAGCCCCAGCATTTT	CASSHDRTNQPQHF
-	-	TRBV20-1	TRBJ1-4	TGCAGTGCTAGTTCCCCGGGCAGAGATGGACTGTTTTTT	CSASSPGRDGLFF
-	-	TRBV7-6	TRBJ2-5	TGTGCCAGCAGCTCCCGGCGGGGTGAGACCCAGTACTTC	CASSSRRGETQYF
-	-	TRBV5-4	TRBJ2-2	TGTGCCAGCAGCTCCGAAGGGGCCGGGTTCGGGGAGCTGTTTTTT	CASSSEGAGFGELFF
-	-	TRBV20-1	TRBJ1-5	TGCAGTGCTAGACCATGGGGGCGCAATCAGCCCCAGCATTTT	CSARPWGRNQPQHF
TRBD2	once	TRBV20-1	TRBJ2-1	TGCAGTGGTACCCCCCTAGCGGGAGTCTACAATGAGCAGTTCTTC	CSGTPLAGVYNEQFF
-	-	TRBV2	TRBJ2-7	TGTGCCAGCACGCCCGGGACTGGATCCTACGAGCAGTACTTC	CASTPGTGSYEQYF
-	once	TRBV2	TRBJ1-3	TGTGCCAGCACTAGGAGCTCTGGAAACACCATATATTTT	CASTRSSGNTIYF
-	-	TRBV29-1	TRBJ1-2	TGCAGCGTTGGTTATAGTGACTATGGCTACACCTTC	CSVGYSDYGYTF
-	-	TRBV29-1	TRBJ2-2	TGCAGCGTTGGGGACAAGGTTGGCACCGGGGAGCTGTTTTTT	CSVGDKVGTGELFF
-	-	TRBV2	TRBJ1-5	TGTGCCAGCACCCCGGGATCCCCGGGAAGGGGCAATCAGCCCCAGCATTTT	CASTPGSPGRGNQPQHF
-	-	TRBV25-1	TRBJ2-7	TGTGCCAGCAGTGAATCGGGTTACGAGCAGTACTTC	CASSESGYEQYF
TRBD1	-	TRBV7-8	TRBJ1-1	TGTGCCAGCAGCCCGGGGACAGGAAGGTCTGAAGCTTTCTTT	CASSPGTGRSEAFF
-	-	TRBV4-3	TRBJ1-2	TGCGCCAGCAGCCAAGATCAAGGGGTCTATGGCTACACCTTC	CASSQDQGVYGYTF
TRBD2	-	TRBV20-1	TRBJ2-1	TGCAGTGCTGTAAAACCGGGACTATCTGGTGAGCAGTTCTTC	CSAVKPGLSGEQFF
TRBD1	-	TRBV2	TRBJ2-3	TGTGCCAGCACTTGGACAGGGGTCCCTACAGATACGCAGTATTTT	CASTWTGVPTDTQYF
TRBD2	-	TRBV20-1	TRBJ2-2	TGCAGTGCTAGCGGGGGGTTAACCGGGGAGCTGTTTTTT	CSASGGLTGELFF
-	few	TRBV12-3/TRBV12-4	TRBJ1-5	TGTGCCAGCAGTTTAGTAGGGAGTAATCAGCCCCAGCATTTT	CASSLVGSNQPQHF
TRBD2	once	TRBV20-1	TRBJ2-7	TGCAGTGCTAGAGATTATGGGGGACTAGCGGACTCCTACGAGCAGTACTTC	CSARDYGGLADSYEQYF